The entry below describes one T cell receptor beta chain. These data belong to a study of spatial heterogeneity in lung cancer. Single TCR cDNA molecules each had their own unique molecular identifier. TCRdb called the 5' RACE reads again in MiXCR, with one record for every CDR3 protein. This table holds approximately 93,000 distinct CDR3 sequences, 19% found once. Time point: blood at routine non-recurrence follow-up after resection. The clonotype comes from a male donor with early-stage non-small cell lung cancer. The sample consisted of PBMCs, taken at follow-up.

This CDR3 is CASRDRTFDTEAFF. Written as DNA, the CDR3 is TGTGCCAGCCGCGACCGGACGTTCGACACTGAAGCTTTCTTT. V and J are TRBV7-2 and TRBJ1-1; no clear D. CDR3 length: 14 residues. V was shortened by 8 bases and J by 3 bases, with 16 bases between the two germline ends. Germline assignment: CDR1 SGHTA and CDR2 FQGNSA. The full variable domain, rest sourced from reference TRBV7-2 and TRBJ1-1, is GAGVSQSPSNKVTEKGKDVELRCDPISGHTALYWYRQSLGQGLEFLIYFQGNSAPDKSGLPSDRFSAERTGGSVSTLTIQRTQQEDSAVYLCASRDRTFDTEAFFGQGTRLTVV.